This TCR beta chain appears in the sequencing data of a study of molecular identifiers for immune sequencing clone quantification listed by TCRdb under 2018. For the study in its entirety: For a replicate experiment, RNA from roughly 20,000 or 100,000 naive CD8 T cells was divided into five aliquots, and four of the five aliquots were sequenced. This methods study used CD8 T cells to benchmark TCR RNA copy counting and molecular-identifier clustering-based TCR repertoire sequencing (MIDCIRS). The study at large found these results: The sizes of highly expanded clones could end up underestimated when identical TCR molecules share a barcode. When barcode sub-clustering was left out, chimeric consensus sequences inflated TCR diversity, with chimeras reaching as high as 47%. A single cell's worth of spiked-in Jurkat TCR RNA was reported detectable even among about a million naive CD8 T cells. Modeling indicated around 3.2 TCR RNA copies recovered per cell, compared with around 10 by digital PCR, which implies a capture efficiency of approximately 31%. The naive libraries included spiked-in Jurkat TCR RNA (approximately 11 copies' worth), and this RNA is not part of the donor repertoire. Clones above 20 RNA copies held over 99% of molecules in CMV-specific effector cells but under 1% in naive cells.

The germline V gene (reference sequence) gives CDR1 as SEHNR and CDR2 as FQNEAQ. The junction carries 11 bases between V and J, which are trimmed by 2 bases and 4 bases respectively. From the cysteine up to the phenylalanine, the CDR3 has a length of 14 residues. The DNA shown is the 42-base CDR3, in frame from base 1. The library relied on PCR. Sequencing took place on a NextSeq 500. Bulk TCR libraries were prepared as previously described, using TCR primers listed in Table S5. Total RNA was purified with the Qiagen AllPrep DNA/RNA kit. Before analysis, reads from multiple sequencing runs of the same library were pooled. The authors' pipeline ran thus. Reads were retained only if an exact TCR constant sequence was present, and the retained reads were trimmed to 150 nt and grouped according to their 12-nt molecular barcodes. Reads inside each barcode group were sub-clustered using a 15% Levenshtein threshold, and a quality-weighted consensus sequence was constructed for each RNA molecule. Non-functional sequences were discarded, and so were lower-count sequences lying one edit away from another sequence. Based on fitting two negative binomial distributions, any barcode sub-cluster with under 20% of the maximum read count was discarded. TCRdb handled the public reads itself, with Q25 trimming in fastp and clone calling in MiXCR, and kept productive beta chains. Under each unique CDR3 protein, matching rows form one entry showing the most common genes and DNA. None of the V and J calls come from the authors' own analysis; TCRdb made them. The sample table contains more than 450,000 distinct CDR3 sequences; only one count was recorded for approximately 25% of them. The ten largest clonotypes hold roughly 0.79% of the sample.

This clonotype was observed a handful of times. It lacks a known antigen. Within one base of it there is no much larger clone, and no base qualities were kept. Libraries of naive CD8 T cells were generated from about 20,000 to 1,000,000 sorted cells, with 10%, 30% or 50% of the purified RNA used. Naive CD8 T cells were FACS-sorted as CD8+CD4-CCR7+CD45RA+ on a BD FACSAria II into RLT Plus buffer. To test detection sensitivity, Jurkat RNA equal to approximately 10 TCR copies was added to samples of roughly 18,000-1,100,000 naive CD8 T cells. CD8 T cells were enriched using RosetteSep CD8+ T Cell Enrichment Cocktail and Ficoll-Paque, and the enriched cells then underwent ACK red cell lysis.

The sequence joins TRBV7-9 to TRBJ1-1, with the D segment identity uncertain. This receptor was taken from a human donor in good health. Some libraries in this study had Jurkat cell RNA spiked in. Sequenced material: naive CD8+ T cells from blood, with Jurkat cell RNA spiked in. The cell subset or site label of this sample denotes: FACS-sorted CD8+CD4-CCR7+CD45RA+ naive T cells. The DNA sequence is given as TGTGCCAGCAGCTTAAACTGGGGTTCCACTGAAGCTTTCTTT. Translated, it reads CASSLNWGSTEAFF.